This T cell receptor beta chain was retrieved from a study of CD8 T cell repertoires and HIV-1 epitope variants. Study details: Twenty-five autologous and known Gag and Nef epitope variant peptides each stimulated T cells separately.

The data were produced by immunoSEQ multiplex PCR, yet TCRdb's version contains in-frame clones alone and is incomplete. The sample shows 5,500 to 6,000 clones, around 66% of them seen only once. Study findings and constraints: Nef KF9 drew about five clonotypes and HW9 one, without TAALDMSHF responses.

This clone was counted a few times. Its cognate antigen is unknown. Sequences were obtained from cultured CD8+ T cells derived from PBMCs. This TCR came from a male donor with HIV.

Here the CDR3 DNA reads TGCAGCGTTGAAGATCGTAGGGGCACCCAGTACTTC. Amino acid sequence: CSVEDRRGTQYF. The rearrangement links TRBV29-1 to TRBJ2-5; a possible D gene is TRBD1 (5 bases). The length of the CDR3 is 12 residues. V was cut by 0 bases and J by 8 bases, with 10 bases left in between. CDR1 is SQVTM, CDR2 ANQGSEA, per germline.